The entry that follows covers one T cell receptor beta chain sequence. Its matching antigen is unknown. The data are from a study of cytomegalovirus exposure and HLA in healthy donors. The method was immunoSEQ multiplex PCR; TCRdb's version includes in-frame clones alone and lacks a portion of them. The data hold about 130,000 clones, with around 94% observed a single time. The study, taken as a whole, reports: Most TCR sequences showed up rarely, but some public TCRs showed up in many donors. Among the CMV-associated chains, three were confirmed in vitro as specific for CMV antigens. Overall, approximately 150 TCR beta chains were annotated as cytomegalovirus-associated. According to a subsequent analysis, TCR clusters from the first cohort were inclined to appear together in the 90 to 150 validation repertoires.

V gave up 4 bases and J gave up 2 bases; unmatched junction bases: 9. This CDR3 has 17 amino acids. The germline CDR1 and CDR2 sequences are MGHDK and SYGVNS. This receptor was identified in a woman younger than 35 in good health and CMV-seronegative. V and J are TRBV25-1 and TRBJ2-1; 9 bases fit TRBD2. The source material was PBMCs. The DNA of the CDR3 is TGTGCCAGCAGTGGAGAGGCCGGGACTAGCACCTACAATGAGCAGTTCTTC. Its translation is CASSGEAGTSTYNEQFF.